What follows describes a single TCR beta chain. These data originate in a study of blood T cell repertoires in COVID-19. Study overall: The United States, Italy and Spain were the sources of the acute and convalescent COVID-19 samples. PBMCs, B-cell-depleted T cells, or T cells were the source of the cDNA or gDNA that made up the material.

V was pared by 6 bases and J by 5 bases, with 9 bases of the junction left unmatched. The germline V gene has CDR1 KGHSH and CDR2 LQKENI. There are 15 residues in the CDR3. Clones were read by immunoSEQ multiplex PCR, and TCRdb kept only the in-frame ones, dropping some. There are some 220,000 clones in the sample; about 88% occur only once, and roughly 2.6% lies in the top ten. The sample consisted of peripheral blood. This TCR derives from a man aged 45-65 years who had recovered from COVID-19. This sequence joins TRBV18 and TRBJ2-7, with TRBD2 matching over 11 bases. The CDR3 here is CASSLLAGEVDEQYF. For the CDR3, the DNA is TGTGCCAGCTCCCTACTAGCGGGAGAGGTAGACGAGCAGTACTTC.